The 19 T cell receptor beta chains given below trace back to one sample, sequenced in a study of CD8 T cells in Susac syndrome. The RNA, roughly 0.5 to 1 ug, was put through reverse transcription using random hexamers. TCRdb recomputed calls from the immunoSEQ multiplex PCR reads with MiXCR, one row per CDR3 protein. This table has 200,000 or so distinct CDR3 sequences, around 96% appearing once. What was sequenced was CD4+ T cells from PBMCs. Receptors originate from a human donor with multiple sclerosis.

The sample holds one count of this clonotype. V usage is TRBV3-1 and J usage is TRBJ2-1; 13 positions match TRBD2. The CDR3 covers 16 residues. With V trimmed by 4 bases and J by 6 bases, 6 bases remained unmatched. CDR1 and CDR2 from the germline V gene are LGHDT and YNNKEL (reference sequence). This CDR3 reads CASSPRLAGGFNEQFF. CDR3 in DNA: TGTGCCAGCAGCCCCCGACTAGCGGGGGGTTTCAATGAGCAGTTCTTC.

V and J are TRBV12-3 or TRBV12-4 and TRBJ1-6; 7 bases line up with TRBD1. The CDR3 totals 14 residues. The ends lost 7 bases at V and 10 bases at J; junction bases unmatched: 10. The CDR3 DNA is TGTGCCAGCACCTTACAGGGGCAGGCCTCACCCCTCCACTTT. Its translation is CASTLQGQASPLHF.

The CDR3 nucleotides are TGCAGTGCTAGACTAGCGGGAGGTCCGTACAATGAGCAGTTCTTC. Residues: CSARLAGGPYNEQFF. The chain links TRBV20-1 to TRBJ2-1; 11 nucleotides match TRBD2. Germline V lookup: CDR1 DFQATT, CDR2 SNEGSKA (reference sequence). The CDR3 length is 15 residues. V lost 2 bases, J lost 4 bases, and 4 bases stayed unmatched.

This chain joins TRBV20-1 and TRBJ2-7; 12 bases line up with TRBD2. Germline V lookup: CDR1 DFQATT, CDR2 SNEGSKA (reference sequence). The CDR3 covers 14 residues. With 6 bases clipped from V and 2 bases from J, the junction kept 5 bases outside the gene matches. This CDR3 is CSAGLAGGPYEQYF. The DNA for the CDR3 is TGCAGTGCCGGGCTAGCGGGAGGGCCCTACGAGCAGTACTTC.

J is TRBJ2-5 and V is TRBV5-4; possibly TRBD1 for D (6 bases). This CDR3 region has 15 residues. V shed 4 bases and J shed 2 bases, with 15 bases lying between them. The germline V gene has CDR1 SGHNT and CDR2 YYREEE (reference sequence). The CDR3 region is CASSLGTPDQETQYF. The CDR3 nucleotides are TGTGCCAGCAGCCTGGGGACACCCGATCAAGAGACCCAGTACTTC.

The gene calls are TRBV6-5 and TRBJ2-7; tentatively, D is TRBD1 (6 bases). Looked up from germline, CDR1 is MNHEY and CDR2 is SVGAGI. V shed 6 bases and J shed 5 bases, with 11 bases lying between them. CDR3 length: 12 residues. Here the CDR3 DNA reads TGTGCCAGCAGAACCTACAGGGACGAGCAGTACTTC. Protein sequence: CASRTYRDEQYF.

CDR3 sequence reads: CSARTQVASETQYF. Here the CDR3 DNA reads TGCAGTGCTAGGACTCAGGTGGCATCAGAGACCCAGTACTTC. This chain links TRBV20-1 with TRBJ2-5; the D is unclear. The CDR3 contains 14 residues. Germline CDR1 and CDR2: DFQATT and SNEGSKA (reference sequence). The V end was cut by 3 bases, the J end by 4 bases, with 15 bases between.

CDR3 DNA sequence: TGTGCCAGCCAAGGGTTCGATTCACCCCTCCACTTT. Its translation is CASQGFDSPLHF. J is TRBJ1-6 and V is TRBV3-1; D is unclear. Germline CDR1 and CDR2: LGHDT and YNNKEL (reference sequence). V dropped 8 bases and J dropped 8 bases, with 10 bases sitting between them. The CDR3 has 12 residues.

V usage is TRBV5-4 and J usage is TRBJ2-5; D perhaps matches TRBD2 (5 bases). Germline CDR1 SGHNT, CDR2 YYREEE (reference sequence). The V end lost 4 bases, the J end lost 5 bases, and 12 bases lay between the germline ends. The length of the CDR3 is 13 residues. DNA of the CDR3: TGTGCCAGCAGCCCGGACTGGGAGGAGACCCAGTACTTC. Amino acid sequence: CASSPDWEETQYF.

This rearrangement joins TRBV29-1 to TRBJ2-5; 12 nucleotides agree with TRBD2. The CDR3 extends over 14 amino acids. The V gene end was trimmed by 6 bases and the J gene end by 5 bases; junction bases not matched to a gene: 7. The germline gives CDR1 SQVTM, CDR2 ANQGSEA. The CDR3 DNA sequence: TGCAGCGTCACGACTAGCGGGAGAGGGGAGACCCAGTACTTC. Translating gives CSVTTSGRGETQYF.

This chain links TRBV12-3 or TRBV12-4 with TRBJ1-2, with D perhaps TRBD1 (5 bases). The CDR3 length is 13 residues. V was trimmed by 1 base and J by 4 bases, leaving 7 bases between them. The CDR3 bases are TGTGCCAGCAGTTTAGGAGACAGCTATGGCTACACCTTC. It translates to CASSLGDSYGYTF.

The chain is built from TRBV9 and TRBJ1-2, with D possibly TRBD1 on 5 matching bases. This CDR3 contains 15 residues. V was trimmed by 3 bases and J by 5 bases, leaving 17 bases between them. In germline, CDR1 is SGDLS, CDR2 YYNGEE. The CDR3 region is CASSAGRGAPYGYTF. DNA of the CDR3: TGTGCCAGCAGCGCAGGCCGCGGGGCCCCATATGGCTACACCTTC.

The chain's CDR3 is CASSLALGGTQYF. The CDR3 nucleotides read TGTGCCAGCAGCTTAGCTCTCGGGGGGACCCAGTACTTC. This chain joins TRBV7-9 and TRBJ2-5, with D possibly TRBD2 on 6 matching bases. From germline, CDR1 is SEHNR and CDR2 FQNEAQ (reference sequence). The germline V and J ends were trimmed by 0 bases and 7 bases, with 9 bases remaining between them. The length of the CDR3 is 13 residues.

The V and J genes are TRBV20-1 and TRBJ1-4, with TRBD1 identical over 9 bases. The trim removed 8 bases at V and 7 bases at J, leaving 2 bases unmatched. The CDR3 extends over 11 amino acids. Per the germline V gene, CDR1 is DFQATT and CDR2 is SNEGSKA (reference sequence). The DNA of the CDR3 is TGCAGTACGACAGGGGGTGAAAAACTGTTTTTT. This translates into CSTTGGEKLFF.

The CDR3 here is CATSDSSFVMGYTF. CDR3 DNA sequence: TGTGCCACCAGTGATTCTAGCTTCGTTATGGGCTACACCTTC. The rearrangement links TRBV24-1 to TRBJ1-2; no clear D. This CDR3 has 14 amino acids. Germline V CDR1 and CDR2: KGHDR, SFDVKD. The V gene lost 2 bases and the J gene lost 8 bases, with 14 bases spanning the gap.

The chain combines TRBV12-3 or TRBV12-4 with TRBJ1-6, with 9 bases fitting TRBD1. CDR3 length: 13 amino acids. The junction had 4 bases not matched to a gene; V was cut back by 8 bases and J by 8 bases. CDR3 in amino acids: CASSRQGDSPLHF. CDR3 coding DNA: TGTGCCAGCTCAAGACAGGGGGATTCACCCCTCCACTTT.

The chain carries TRBV10-3 and TRBJ2-7; D could derive from TRBD1 or TRBD2 (5 bases each). Germline V lookup: CDR1 ENHRY, CDR2 SYGVKD. The CDR3 extends over 11 amino acids. With 11 bases removed from V and 3 bases from J, the gap between germline ends came to 11 bases. In DNA form, the CDR3 reads TGTGCCTCCGGGGCCGGCTACGAGCAGTACTTC. Residues: CASGAGYEQYF.

In DNA form, the CDR3 reads TGTGCCAGCAGCTTAGCGCACGGACAAGAGACCCAGTACTTC. Translating gives CASSLAHGQETQYF. The chain carries TRBV7-2 and TRBJ2-5, with unresolved D. The CDR3 is made up of 14 amino acids. Trimming stripped 0 bases from V and 2 bases from J, with 7 bases between. The germline gives CDR1 SGHTA, CDR2 FQGNSA.

The rearrangement uses TRBV28 and TRBJ2-1, with 7 positions matching TRBD2. Losses at the gene ends were 3 bases for V and 7 bases for J; bases not matched to a gene: 9. The germline V gene has CDR1 MDHEN and CDR2 SYDVKM. CDR3 size: 15 residues. CDR3 sequence reads: CASSFRASGQNEQFF. Written as DNA, the CDR3 is TGTGCCAGCAGTTTTAGGGCTAGCGGCCAGAATGAGCAGTTCTTC.